The 22 T cell receptor beta chains reported below all come from one sample, sequenced in a study of Graves' ophthalmopathy and Graves' hyperthyroidism. RNA transcripts provided the template for amplifying TCR beta CDR3 regions. Investigators did first-round RT-PCR with HTBI primers, then second-round multiplex PCR. TCRdb re-called the multiplex PCR reads through MiXCR, storing one row per CDR3 protein. The profile shows about 500,000 distinct CDR3 sequences, under 45% of them singletons. Source material: peripheral blood or thyroid tissue (not recorded which). Receptors were obtained from an adult man with Graves' hyperthyroidism.

This chain links TRBV10-2 with TRBJ1-1; D is undetermined. V lost 3 bases, J lost 4 bases, and 9 bases lay in between. From germline, CDR1 is WSHSY and CDR2 SAAADI. The CDR3 totals 13 residues. CDR3 in DNA: TGCGCCAGCAGTGAAGGCACGGCCACTGAAGCTTTCTTT. It specifies CASSEGTATEAFF.

This clonotype came up many times. The gene calls are TRBV24-1 and TRBJ1-5, with 9 bases that match TRBD1. Trimming at V came to 4 bases and at J to 7 bases, leaving 7 bases not matched to a gene. Per germline, CDR1 KGHDR and CDR2 SFDVKD. The CDR3 is 15 residues long. The CDR3 region is CATSDGTGYGQPQHF. CDR3 nucleotide sequence: TGTGCCACCAGTGACGGGACAGGGTATGGGCAGCCCCAGCATTTT.

The chain recombines TRBV7-9 with TRBJ2-7, with a weak D call TRBD2 (9 bases). Trimming cost V 5 bases and J 5 bases, with 22 bases left between them. The CDR3 is 16 amino acids. Looked up from germline, CDR1 is SEHNR and CDR2 is FQNEAQ (reference sequence). Here the CDR3 reads CASSSSSGDRLDEQYF. The CDR3 coding sequence is TGTGCCAGCAGCAGTTCTAGCGGGGACAGGCTCGACGAGCAGTACTTC.

This clonotype has a count of ten or more. The chain has TRBV29-1 and TRBJ1-5, with D unclear. The CDR3 contains 13 residues. Deletions cut 7 bases from V and 0 bases from J, with 10 bases between. Germline values: CDR1 SQVTM, CDR2 ANQGSEA. In nucleotides, the CDR3 is TGCAGCGCTCAATCTAATAGCAATCAGCCCCAGCATTTT. Encoded protein: CSAQSNSNQPQHF.

This clonotype has a handful of counts. The CDR3 nucleotides read TGCGCCAGCTTTAAGGGACTAGCGGGAGGGCCCTACACCGGGGAGCTGTTTTTT. Translation gives CASFKGLAGGPYTGELFF. The chain joins TRBV5-1 to TRBJ2-2; 16 nucleotides agree with TRBD2. Germline-derived CDR1 and CDR2 are SGHRS and YFSETQ. The CDR3 totals 18 residues. After removal of 7 bases from V and 3 bases from J, the junction contained 9 bases not matched to a gene.

This clonotype showed up many times. The rearrangement links TRBV7-9 to TRBJ2-2; 12 nucleotides align to TRBD2. V shed 5 bases and J 5 bases; nucleotides not matched to a gene: 6. The CDR3 has 16 amino acids. Germline V lookup: CDR1 SEHNR, CDR2 FQNEAQ (reference sequence). As DNA, the CDR3 is TGTGCCAGCAGCCGGACTAGCGGGATTGGTACCGGGGAGCTGTTTTTT. Its protein is CASSRTSGIGTGELFF.

Ten or more counts support this clonotype. The genes are TRBV6-1 and TRBJ2-7; TRBD2 matches at 13 bases. The V gene end was trimmed by 3 bases and the J gene end by 4 bases; junction bases not matched to a gene: 9. This CDR3 is built from 17 residues. The germline V gene encodes CDR1 MNHNS and CDR2 SASEGT. The CDR3 sequence: CASSEPAGLAGEYEQYF. The DNA for the CDR3 is TGTGCCAGCAGTGAGCCAGCAGGACTAGCGGGAGAGTACGAGCAGTACTTC.

The chain uses TRBV20-1 and TRBJ1-5; 10 bases line up with TRBD1. The DNA end is a closer match to TRBJ2-3, so the J assignment may be wrong. Germline V gene lookup returns CDR1 DFQATT and CDR2 SNEGSKA (reference sequence). This CDR3 spans 15 amino acids. This CDR3 is CSAAIRDRGTDTQYF. The CDR3 coding sequence is TGCAGTGCTGCAATCCGGGACAGGGGAACAGATACGCAGTATTTT.

In this sample, this clonotype turned up many times. V and J are TRBV20-1 and TRBJ2-2; tentatively, D is TRBD1 or TRBD2 (6 bases each). The ends were cut back, 5 bases at V and 7 bases at J, with 20 bases in the middle. The CDR3 length is 15 residues. Germline CDR1 and CDR2: DFQATT and SNEGSKA (reference sequence). CDR3 in DNA: TGCAGTGCTCACAAAATGGGGGGCGTGGGCGGGGAGCTGTTTTTT. Its protein is CSAHKMGGVGGELFF.

The V and J genes are TRBV15 and TRBJ2-7; TRBD1 matches 9 bases. CDR1 and CDR2 from the germline V gene are LNHNV and YYDKDF (reference sequence). V was clipped by 0 bases and J by 6 bases; unmatched bases: 3. There are 14 residues in the CDR3. The CDR3 protein is CATSRDRTGAEQYF. The DNA for the CDR3 is TGTGCCACCAGCAGAGATCGGACAGGGGCCGAGCAGTACTTC.

This chain connects TRBV29-1 to TRBJ2-7; no reliable D call. In germline, CDR1 is SQVTM, CDR2 ANQGSEA. Deletions cut 8 bases from V and 7 bases from J, with 18 bases between. The length of the CDR3 is 12 residues. CDR3 DNA: TGCAGCTTAAGTTCCGGACGTCGGGAGCAGTACTTC. This sequence encodes CSLSSGRREQYF.

This chain connects TRBV7-3 to TRBJ2-7; the D gene could be TRBD1 or TRBD2 (5 bases each). The ends were cut back, 5 bases at V and 2 bases at J, with 13 bases in the middle. The CDR3 is 14 amino acids. CDR1 and CDR2 (germline): SGHTA, FQGTGA. The CDR3, as DNA: TGTGCCAGCAGCCTAGGGGAGCGGACCTACGAGCAGTACTTC. Its translation: CASSLGERTYEQYF.

The CDR3 spells CASSGSSRTNEKLFF. DNA for the CDR3: TGTGCCAGCAGTGGGTCATCAAGAACTAATGAAAAACTGTTTTTT. The chain uses TRBV2 and TRBJ1-4; no definite D call. This CDR3 has 15 residues. Germline loops: CDR1 SNHLY, CDR2 FYNNEI. V was shortened by 4 bases and J by 1 base, with 10 bases between the two germline ends.

This clonotype has just a few counts. This chain links TRBV6-5 with TRBJ1-5, with TRBD1 matching over 8 bases. The germline V gene has CDR1 MNHEY and CDR2 SVGAGI. The junction had 12 bases not matched to a gene; V was cut back by 7 bases and J by 7 bases. This CDR3 is built from 15 residues. The CDR3 sequence: CASTESGGAGQPQHF. The CDR3, as DNA: TGTGCCAGCACCGAGTCAGGGGGCGCGGGACAGCCCCAGCATTTT.

At least ten counts were recorded for this clonotype. CDR3 amino acids: CASSTTGTYEQYF. In DNA form, the CDR3 reads TGTGCCAGTAGTACTACAGGGACCTACGAGCAGTACTTC. The chain couples TRBV19 to TRBJ2-7, with a weak D call TRBD1 (6 bases). The V end was cut by 4 bases, the J end by 2 bases, with 9 bases between. The germline CDR1 and CDR2 sequences are LNHDA and SQIVND (reference sequence). CDR3 length equals 13 residues.

Note on this clonotype: The junction differs from germline at one of its ends, possibly a read error. This chain connects TRBV5-5 to TRBJ1-5; 8 nucleotides agree with TRBD1. The CDR3 runs to 14 residues. The germline V gene has CDR1 SGHKS and CDR2 YYEKEE (reference sequence). The CDR3 spells CASSLTGANQSQHF. The CDR3 coding sequence is TGTGCCAGCAGCCTGACAGGGGCCAATCAGTCCCAGCATTTT.

The rearrangement uses TRBV7-3 and TRBJ2-5; D unclear. The CDR3 has 14 residues. Germline loops: CDR1 SGHTA, CDR2 FQGTGA. V lost 5 bases and J 1 base, leaving 11 bases between the germline ends. CDR3 sequence: CASSRVVGQETQYF. CDR3 DNA sequence: TGTGCCAGCAGCCGAGTTGTCGGCCAAGAGACCCAGTACTTC. Combining the CDR3 with reference TRBV7-3 and TRBJ2-5 gives the whole variable domain GAGVSQTPSNKVTEKGKYVELRCDPISGHTALYWYRQSLGQGPEFLIYFQGTGAADDSGLPNDRFFAVRPEGSVSTLKIQRTERGDSAVYLCASSRVVGQETQYFGPGTRLLVL.

This clonotype was recorded many times. The rearrangement joins TRBV7-2 to TRBJ1-4; unclear D gene. The V end lost 2 bases, the J end lost 0 bases, and 4 bases lay between the germline ends. CDR3 size: 14 residues. CDR1 and CDR2 (germline): SGHTA, FQGNSA. CDR3 in DNA: TGTGCCAGCAGCTTAATCGCAACTAATGAAAAACTGTTTTTT. The encoded protein is CASSLIATNEKLFF. Filled out from reference TRBV7-2 and TRBJ1-4, the complete variable domain reads GAGVSQSPSNKVTEKGKDVELRCDPISGHTALYWYRQSLGQGLEFLIYFQGNSAPDKSGLPSDRFSAERTGGSVSTLTIQRTQQEDSAVYLCASSLIATNEKLFFGSGTQLSVL.

As DNA, the CDR3 is TGTGCCAGCCCCGTATCAGGGACTAACTATGGCTACACCTTC. It codes for CASPVSGTNYGYTF. The chain carries TRBV3-1 and TRBJ1-2; tentative D call: TRBD1 (5 bases). The germline V gene encodes CDR1 LGHDT and CDR2 YNNKEL (reference sequence). V dropped 8 bases and J dropped 0 bases, with 13 bases sitting between them. The CDR3 is 14 amino acids. Looking up the rest from reference TRBV3-1 and TRBJ1-2 gives the full variable domain: DTAVSQTPKYLVTQMGNDKSIKCEQNLGHDTMYWYKQDSKKFLKIMFSYNNKELIINETVPNRFSPKSPDKAHLNLHINSLELGDSAVYFCASPVSGTNYGYTFGSGTRLTVV.

This clonotype was seen a single time. Since no conserved phenylalanine or tryptophan closes the CDR3, a read error is the likely cause. V and J are TRBV24-1 and TRBJ2-7, with a tentative D call TRBD2 (5 bases). The CDR3 spans 13 residues. Germline V lookup: CDR1 KGHDR, CDR2 SFDVKD. V was shortened by 3 bases and J by 4 bases, with 9 bases between the two germline ends. The CDR3 reads CATSDQTSYEQYS. DNA for the CDR3: TGTGCCACCAGTGATCAAACTAGTTACGAGCAGTACTCC.

This clonotype was detected ten times or more. J is TRBJ1-6 and V is TRBV19; D unclear. The V end was cut by 1 base, the J end by 3 bases, with 4 bases between. Per the germline V gene, CDR1 is LNHDA and CDR2 is SQIVND (reference sequence). The length of the CDR3 is 14 residues. The CDR3 protein is CASSIADYNSPLHF. The CDR3 DNA is TGTGCCAGTAGTATAGCAGACTATAATTCACCCCTCCACTTT.

This clonotype occurred many times. The chain carries TRBV20-1 and TRBJ2-2, with TRBD1 as a possible D gene (5 bases). The CDR3 has 13 residues. V lost 4 bases and J 3 bases, leaving 9 bases between the germline ends. CDR1 is DFQATT, CDR2 SNEGSKA, per germline (reference sequence). The CDR3 DNA reads TGCAGTGCTAATGAAGGGGACACCGGGGAGCTGTTTTTT. Translation gives CSANEGDTGELFF.